This is a list of T cell receptor beta chains from one sample in a study of shared clonotypes between healthy human individuals. The table came from immunoSEQ multiplex PCR; TCRdb's copy has only in-frame clones and leaves some out. The data hold around 940,000 clones, with 60% to 85% observed a single time. Specimen: memory CD4+ T cells sorted from blood. These receptors were obtained from a man in his late teens or twenties in good health. The CDR3 runs from the conserved cysteine through the conserved F or W. D genes are given only for firm matches. The size field is filled for only some rows; it gives once, few, many or a size class.

j_call | d_call | clone_size | v_call | cdr3_nt | cdr3_aa
TRBJ2-1 | TRBD2 | . | TRBV4-1 | TGCGCCAGCAGACGAGTAGCTAGCGGTTACAATGAGCAGTTCTTC | CASRRVASGYNEQFF
TRBJ2-3 | TRBD2 | . | TRBV10-2 | TGCGCCAGCAGTGATGCGGGGGGCACAGATACGCAGTATTTT | CASSDAGGTDTQYF
TRBJ2-7 | . | . | TRBV7-2 | TGTGCCAGCAGTCGTTCCGGGAGTAGCCACGAGCAGTACTTC | CASSRSGSSHEQYF
TRBJ1-1 | TRBD1 | . | TRBV18 | TGTGCCAGCACCACAGGGGGGGGAACTGAAGCTTTCTTT | CASTTGGGTEAFF
TRBJ2-7 | TRBD2 | few | TRBV4-1 | TGCGCCAGCAGCCAAGTTGTCCTTACTAGCGGCTACGAGCAGTACTTC | CASSQVVLTSGYEQYF
TRBJ2-1 | TRBD2 | . | TRBV5-4 | TGTGCCAGCAGCCCCAGGACTAGCGGGAGGGCGGGGTACAATGAGCAGTTCTTC | CASSPRTSGRAGYNEQFF
TRBJ2-1 | TRBD2 | . | TRBV5-1 | TGCGCCAGCAGCTTGGCGGCTAGCGGGGGGTTCTACAATGAGCAGTTCTTC | CASSLAASGGFYNEQFF
TRBJ1-5 | . | . | TRBV2 | TGTGCCAGCAGTGAAAGCGACCGGGACTCTCAGCATTTT | CASSESDRDSQHF
TRBJ1-1 | TRBD1 | . | TRBV18 | TGTGCCAGCTCACCACTTATGACAGGGGGGGACACTGAAGCTTTCTTT | CASSPLMTGGDTEAFF
TRBJ1-4 | TRBD1 | few | TRBV18 | TGTGCCAGCTCTCCGACAGGGTTCAACGAAAAACTGTTTTTT | CASSPTGFNEKLFF
TRBJ2-1 | TRBD2 | . | TRBV6-6 | TGTGCCAGCAGTATCGGAACTAGCGGGTACAATGAGCAGTTCTTC | CASSIGTSGYNEQFF
TRBJ1-3 | . | . | TRBV25-1 | TGTGCCAGCAGTGAATACGGGCACAATGGCCCGCGAAACACCATATATTTT | CASSEYGHNGPRNTIYF
TRBJ1-2 | TRBD1 | . | TRBV10-3 | TGTGCCATCAGTGAAGTGGACAGGGGTAACTATGGCTACACCTTC | CAISEVDRGNYGYTF
TRBJ1-1 | . | few | TRBV7-2 | TGTGCCAGCAGCTCCGCGGGACTTCACATGAACACTGAAGCTTTCTTT | CASSSAGLHMNTEAFF
TRBJ1-2 | . | . | TRBV6-5 | TGTGCCAGCAGTGGTACCGGGGGTGGCTACACCTTC | CASSGTGGGYTF
TRBJ1-1 | TRBD1 | . | TRBV7-9 | TGTGCCAGCAGCTTGACAGGGTATACCACTAGCCCTGAAGCTTTCTTT | CASSLTGYTTSPEAFF
TRBJ2-2 | . | few | TRBV5-1 | TGCGCCAGCAGCTCCCCACCCGGGCAAGGAACCGGGGAGCTGTTTTTT | CASSSPPGQGTGELFF
TRBJ1-6 | . | . | TRBV7-8 | TGTGCCAGCAGCCCCTCGGGCTATAATTCACCCCTCCACTTT | CASSPSGYNSPLHF
TRBJ1-1 | . | . | TRBV10-2 | TGCGCCAGCAGTGAGTCAGGTATGAACACTGAAGCTTTCTTT | CASSESGMNTEAFF
TRBJ2-7 | . | . | TRBV6-5 | TGTGCCAGCAAAGGGCTAGCTCTCGAGCAGTACTTC | CASKGLALEQYF
TRBJ2-5 | TRBD2 | . | TRBV7-9 | TGTGCCAGCAGCTGGGGGACTAGCGGGAGGGCCTCACAAGAGACCCAGTACTTC | CASSWGTSGRASQETQYF
TRBJ1-2 | . | . | TRBV10-2 | TGCGCCAGCAGTGAGCCCTGGGAAGGCTATTATGGCTACACCTTC | CASSEPWEGYYGYTF
TRBJ2-2 | TRBD1 | . | TRBV5-4 | TGTGCCAGCAGCGTACCGACAGGGTCCGGGGAGCTGTTTTTT | CASSVPTGSGELFF
TRBJ2-3 | TRBD1 | . | TRBV5-4 | TGTGCCAGCAGCTTAAAGACAGGGGATGTGAGAGATACGCAGTATTTT | CASSLKTGDVRDTQYF
TRBJ1-1 | . | once | TRBV4-1 | TGCGCCAGCAGCCAAGTGGGAGGGGCCAGCGCTGAAGCTTTCTTT | CASSQVGGASAEAFF
TRBJ1-1 | . | . | TRBV18 | TGTGCCAGCTCACTAGAGGGGGGAAACACTGAAGCTTTCTTT | CASSLEGGNTEAFF
TRBJ2-7 | . | medium-sized | TRBV7-9 | TGTGCCAGCACCCGGGGTGAAGGGAAAGAGCAGTACTTC | CASTRGEGKEQYF
TRBJ2-1 | TRBD1 | . | TRBV6-5 | TGTGCCAGCAGTTATGGGACAGAGGGTTTTCACAATGAGCAGTTCTTC | CASSYGTEGFHNEQFF
TRBJ1-3 | . | . | TRBV5-1 | TGCGCCAGCAGCCACGAGGACGGGTCAAACACCATATATTTT | CASSHEDGSNTIYF
TRBJ2-1 | TRBD2 | . | TRBV7-6 | TGTGCCAGCAGAGCACTAGCGGGGGGGCCAGATGAGCAGTTCTTC | CASRALAGGPDEQFF
TRBJ1-5 | TRBD1 | many | TRBV6-1 | TGTGCCAGCAGTCCAGACAGGGGCTTTCAGCCCCAGCATTTT | CASSPDRGFQPQHF
TRBJ1-4 | TRBD1 | . | TRBV7-9 | TGTGCCAGCACCACAGGGGTCTATGAAAAACTGTTTTTT | CASTTGVYEKLFF
TRBJ1-3 | . | . | TRBV6-1 | TGTGCCAGCAGTGAAGGTCGGCGGACTGGAAACACCATATATTTT | CASSEGRRTGNTIYF
TRBJ1-4 | . | . | TRBV2 | TGTGCCAGCAGTGAATCTTTCCCTGGGGAAAAACTGTTTTTT | CASSESFPGEKLFF
TRBJ1-1 | . | once | TRBV18 | TGTGCCAGCTCACCACAAGTATCGGCCTCTGAAGCTTTCTTT | CASSPQVSASEAFF
TRBJ2-2 | TRBD2 | . | TRBV7-7 | TGTGCTAGCAGCTTAGCCCCTAGCGGGGCGAACACCGGGGAGCTGTTTTTT | CASSLAPSGANTGELFF
TRBJ2-7 | TRBD1 | once | TRBV7-9 | TGTGCCAGCAGCTTATACCTGGGACAGGGGGCGGTCGAGCAGTACTTC | CASSLYLGQGAVEQYF
TRBJ1-5 | . | once | TRBV6-6 | TGTGCCAGCAGTTACTCGCTACAGAAAGATCAGCCCCAGCATTTT | CASSYSLQKDQPQHF
TRBJ2-5 | TRBD2 | once | TRBV30 | TGTGCCTGGAGCATCCCGGGACTAGGTCCTCCGGAGCAGTACTTC | CAWSIPGLGPPEQYF
TRBJ1-4 | . | . | TRBV10-2 | TGCGCCAGCACAGATGACTACGCCGGGGAAAAACTGTTTTTT | CASTDDYAGEKLFF
TRBJ2-3 | TRBD2 | . | TRBV5-1 | TGCGCCAGCAGCAATCGACCGGGACTAGCAACAGATACGCAGTATTTT | CASSNRPGLATDTQYF
TRBJ2-2 | TRBD1 | . | TRBV7-9 | TGTGCCAGCAGCTTAGTCAGGAGGGACAGGGGCCGGGAGCTGTTTTTT | CASSLVRRDRGRELFF
TRBJ2-1 | TRBD2 | . | TRBV4-1 | TGCGCCAGCAGCCCCGGGACTAACAATGAGCAGTTCTTC | CASSPGTNNEQFF
TRBJ1-2 | TRBD1 | . | TRBV10-3 | TGTGCCATCAGTGAAAACGACAGGGCCGCTGGCTACACCTTC | CAISENDRAAGYTF
TRBJ2-7 | TRBD1 | . | TRBV7-9 | TGTGCCAGCAGCTCCGGGACAGGGAAGCGCGAGCAGTACTTC | CASSSGTGKREQYF
TRBJ1-3 | TRBD1 | . | TRBV10-3 | TGTGCCACCCTACCAGGGGGACGGAGGGAGGGAAACACCATATATTTT | CATLPGGRREGNTIYF
TRBJ1-6 | . | . | TRBV5-4 | TGTGCCAGCACCTTGCGGTCTAGCTCCTATAATTCACCCCTCCACTTT | CASTLRSSSYNSPLHF
TRBJ1-6 | . | . | TRBV5-1 | TGCGCCAGCAGCTTGGAAGGGGGAAGCTCCTATAATTCACCCCTCCACTTT | CASSLEGGSSYNSPLHF
TRBJ2-7 | TRBD2 | . | TRBV6-5 | TGTGCCAGCAGCCCTCGGGGAGGGAACGAGCAGTACTTC | CASSPRGGNEQYF
TRBJ2-5 | . | . | TRBV2 | TGTGCCAGCTCTAGGGGAAACCAAGAGACCCAGTACTTC | CASSRGNQETQYF
TRBJ1-2 | . | few | TRBV9 | TGTGCCAGCACCATTAGTCCCCTAGGCAATTATGGCTACACCTTC | CASTISPLGNYGYTF
TRBJ2-1 | . | . | TRBV11-3 | TGTGCCAGCAGCTTAGATGGGGACTCCAATGAGCAGTTCTTC | CASSLDGDSNEQFF
TRBJ2-7 | . | . | TRBV5-1 | TGCGCCAGCAGCGCAGGCGGGTCGACCTACGAGCAGTACTTC | CASSAGGSTYEQYF